The source of this TCR beta chain is a study of cytomegalovirus exposure and HLA in healthy donors. The germline CDR1 and CDR2 sequences are KGHSY and FQNENV. Trimming left V 0 bases short and J 4 bases short, with 10 bases between. This CDR3 has 14 amino acids. Primers included in the PCR were 60 Vbeta and 13 Jbeta primers. Data came from immunoSEQ multiplex PCR; TCRdb stores just in-frame clones and leaves some out. The sample records 210,000 or so clones, 65% to 80% being singletons. The chain has TRBV16 and TRBJ2-7; D perhaps matches TRBD1 (6 bases). The receptor was isolated from a girl aged 2 to 10 in good health and CMV-seronegative. The sample was PBMCs. The CDR3 protein is CASSQSPRGYEQYF. Here the CDR3 DNA reads TGTGCCAGCAGCCAATCCCCCAGGGGTTACGAGCAGTACTTC.